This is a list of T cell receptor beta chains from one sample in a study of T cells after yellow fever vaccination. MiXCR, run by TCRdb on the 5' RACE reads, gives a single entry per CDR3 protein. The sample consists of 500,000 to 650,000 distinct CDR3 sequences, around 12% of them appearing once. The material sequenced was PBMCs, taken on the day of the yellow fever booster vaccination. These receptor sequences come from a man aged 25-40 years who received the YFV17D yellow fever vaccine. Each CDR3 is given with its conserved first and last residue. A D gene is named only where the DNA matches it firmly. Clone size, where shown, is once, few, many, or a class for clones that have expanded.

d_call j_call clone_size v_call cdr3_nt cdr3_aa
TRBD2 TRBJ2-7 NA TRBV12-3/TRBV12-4 TGTGCCAGCAGACTGAGCGGGAGAGGATACGAGCAGTACTTC CASRLSGRGYEQYF
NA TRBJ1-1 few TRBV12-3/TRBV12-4 TGTGCCAGCAGTTTAGCGCTTGGGGGGCGGCGGACTGAAGCTTTCTTT CASSLALGGRRTEAFF
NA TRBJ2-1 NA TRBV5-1 TGCGCCAGCAGCCCGGCCCCTGGGGCCTCCAATGAGCAGTTCTTC CASSPAPGASNEQFF
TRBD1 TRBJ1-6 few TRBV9 TGTGCCAGCGATCCTGGACAGGGGAATTCACCCCTCCACTTT CASDPGQGNSPLHF
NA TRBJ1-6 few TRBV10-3 TGTGCCATCAAGTCAGACAGGATACGGTCACCCCTCCACTTT CAIKSDRIRSPLHF
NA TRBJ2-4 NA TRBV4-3 TGCGCCAGCAGCCCGCAAGCTCTAGCCAAAAACATTCAGTACTTC CASSPQALAKNIQYF
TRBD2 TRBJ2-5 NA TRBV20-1 TGCAGTGCCGGGGGGAGCGGGGAGACCCAGTACTTC CSAGGSGETQYF
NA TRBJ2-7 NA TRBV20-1 TGCAGCCCAGTCAGCGAGGGCGAGCAGTACTTC CSPVSEGEQYF
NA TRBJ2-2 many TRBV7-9 TGTGCCAGCAGCCTCGTCGCCGTCCCCGGGGAGCTGTTTTTT CASSLVAVPGELFF
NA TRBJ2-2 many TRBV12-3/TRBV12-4 TGTGCCAGCAGTTTAGCTCCCGGGGAGCTGTTTTTT CASSLAPGELFF
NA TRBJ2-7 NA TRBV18 TGTGCCAGCTCAACCGGCCCGATCTCCTACGAGCAGTACTTC CASSTGPISYEQYF
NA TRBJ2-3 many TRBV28 TGTGCCAGCAGTTATCTAGCCCGAAGCACAGATACGCAGTATTTT CASSYLARSTDTQYF
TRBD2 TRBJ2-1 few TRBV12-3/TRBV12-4 TGTGCCGACGGGACTAGCGGGACGAATGAGCAGTTCTTC CADGTSGTNEQFF
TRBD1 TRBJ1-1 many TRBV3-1 TGTGCCAGCAGCCATTCCAGACAGGGTTCTGAAGCTTTCTTT CASSHSRQGSEAFF
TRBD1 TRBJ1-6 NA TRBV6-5 TGTGCCAGCAGCCCTACAGGGGTCGATTCACCCCTCCACTTT CASSPTGVDSPLHF
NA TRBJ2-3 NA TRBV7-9 TGTGCCAGCAGCAGAACCGAAGACACGCAGTATTTT CASSRTEDTQYF
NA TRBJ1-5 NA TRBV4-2 TGTGCCAGCAGCCCGCTAAAAGGGAATAGCAATCAGCCCCAGCATTTT CASSPLKGNSNQPQHF
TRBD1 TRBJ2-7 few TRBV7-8 TGTGCCAGCGGCCAGGGGGTGTTCTACGAGCAGTACTTC CASGQGVFYEQYF
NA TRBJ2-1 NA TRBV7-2 TGTGCCAGCAGCTTATTCTCGAGCTCCTACAATGAGCAGTTCTTC CASSLFSSSYNEQFF
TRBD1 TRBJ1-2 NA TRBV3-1 TGTGCCAGCAGCCAAGGAAGAGGGTGGGGCAGGGGGCAACTTGAGGGCTACACCTTC CASSQGRGWGRGQLEGYTF
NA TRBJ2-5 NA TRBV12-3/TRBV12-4 TGTGCCAGCAGTTTAGGGACCCTCGGTGAGACCCAGTACTTC CASSLGTLGETQYF
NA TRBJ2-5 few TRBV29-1 TGCAGCGTCGCCAGGGAGACCCAGTACTTC CSVARETQYF
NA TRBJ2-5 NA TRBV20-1 TGCAGTGCTGAAACAGGAGGTGTGTCAGAGACCCAGTACTTC CSAETGGVSETQYF